This T cell receptor (beta chain) stems from a study of shared clonotypes between healthy human individuals. This CDR3 has 14 amino acids. From germline, CDR1 is LGHNA and CDR2 YSLEER. Trimming left V 4 bases short and J 5 bases short, with 15 bases between. Produced via immunoSEQ multiplex PCR; TCRdb's table is partial and in-frame only. Here the sample spans roughly 1,800,000 clones, about 95% being singletons. As defined, naive CD8 cells were CD45RO-negative and positively selected for CCR7, with terminally differentiated effector memory CD45RA+ cells excluded. The origin of this receptor is a man aged 18 to 30 in good health. Sequences were obtained from naive CD8+ T cells sorted from blood. The rearrangement uses TRBV4-3 and TRBJ2-7; weak D call: TRBD2 (5 bases). CDR3 loop: CASSLLGGRDEQYF. CDR3 nucleotide sequence: TGCGCCAGCAGCCTGCTAGGCGGGCGCGACGAGCAGTACTTC.